These T cell receptor beta chains were read from a single sample in a study of long-term antiretroviral therapy in people with HIV. Generated by immunoSEQ multiplex PCR, the TCRdb table keeps only in-frame clones and is missing some. The sample carries some 27,000 clones, about 93% recorded once. The specimen comprised unsorted PBMCs, sampled approximately 6.5 years after starting antiretroviral therapy. The receptors here all came from a woman in her 40s with HIV. CDR3s include the opening cysteine and the closing phenylalanine or tryptophan. A D gene is named only where the DNA matches it firmly. Size values are once, few and many counts, or a class for expanded clones, and some rows have none.

D gene	clone size	V gene	J gene	CDR3 DNA	CDR3 protein
.	.	TRBV5-1	TRBJ2-7	TGCGCCAGCAGCTTGGGGGGGGGCAGCTACGAGCAGTACTTC	CASSLGGGSYEQYF
.	.	TRBV5-1	TRBJ1-2	TGCGCCAGCAGCTTGGTACGGACGGATGGCTACACCTTC	CASSLVRTDGYTF
.	.	TRBV7-9	TRBJ2-7	TGTGCCAGCAGCTTCGGGACGGTGACCTACGAGCAGTACTTC	CASSFGTVTYEQYF
TRBD2	.	TRBV11-2	TRBJ2-3	TGTGCCAGCAGCTTAGCGGGGGGGTACACAGATACGCAGTATTTT	CASSLAGGYTDTQYF
TRBD1	once	TRBV6-6	TRBJ1-2	TGTGCCAGCAGTTACCTAGGGACAGGGGCTGGCTACACCTTC	CASSYLGTGAGYTF
.	.	TRBV5-1	TRBJ2-7	TGCGCCAGCAGCACAACGTGGGGTTACGAGCAGTACTTC	CASSTTWGYEQYF
.	.	TRBV25-1	TRBJ2-1	TGTGCCAGCAGTGAGGCGGGGGCTTCCTACTACAATGAGCAGTTCTTC	CASSEAGASYYNEQFF
.	.	TRBV4-1	TRBJ2-2	TGCGCCAGCAGCCCCCCTGGACAAAGGGGGGGGACCGGGGAGCTGTTTTTT	CASSPPGQRGGTGELFF
.	.	TRBV7-2	TRBJ2-4	TGTGCCAGCAGCTTCAGGGGTGACATTCAGTACTTC	CASSFRGDIQYF
.	.	TRBV19	TRBJ1-5	TGTGCCAGTAGTATATTCCCAGTGGGACAAGGATATAGCAATCAGCCCCAGCATTTT	CASSIFPVGQGYSNQPQHF
.	.	TRBV2	TRBJ1-1	TGTGCCAGCAGGGGGACTCAGAACACTGAAGCTTTCTTT	CASRGTQNTEAFF
TRBD1	.	TRBV19	TRBJ1-5	TGTGCCAGCGGGACAGGGAGGGGTTTGGTCGGCCAGCCCCAGCATTTT	CASGTGRGLVGQPQHF
.	.	TRBV5-1	TRBJ1-1	TGCGCCAGCAGCTCCGCGGGGGGCACTGAAGCTTTCTTT	CASSSAGGTEAFF
.	.	TRBV7-2	TRBJ1-5	TGTGCCAGCAGTCCCTGGGGTATTAATCAGCCCCAGCATTTT	CASSPWGINQPQHF
TRBD1	.	TRBV27	TRBJ2-1	TGTGCCAGCAGTTCGGGACAGGGGAGGAATGAGCAGTTCTTC	CASSSGQGRNEQFF
TRBD1	.	TRBV27	TRBJ1-2	TGTGCCAGCAAGGGGACAGGGCTCGGTAGTAACTATGGCTACACCTTC	CASKGTGLGSNYGYTF
.	.	TRBV5-6	TRBJ1-5	TGTGCCAGCAGCTTGAACAGGCTTGAGCCCCAGCATTTT	CASSLNRLEPQHF
.	once	TRBV6-5	TRBJ1-1	TGTGCCAGCAGTATACGGGACCCTGGGAACACTGAAGCTTTCTTT	CASSIRDPGNTEAFF
.	.	TRBV4-3	TRBJ2-2	TGCGCCAGCAGCCAAGACCGGGACACGAGATTTAGCGGGGAGCTGTTTTTT	CASSQDRDTRFSGELFF
TRBD1	once	TRBV7-2	TRBJ1-2	TGTGCCAGCAGCTTAGGACAGGGGGCTGAGGGCTACACCTTC	CASSLGQGAEGYTF
.	.	TRBV10-2	TRBJ1-1	TGCGCCAGCAGTGGTCGGAAGGGGATGGGCACTGAAGCTTTCTTT	CASSGRKGMGTEAFF
.	.	TRBV9	TRBJ1-6	TGTGCCAGCAGCGTAGCGGGGCAGGGATACTCACCCCTCCACTTT	CASSVAGQGYSPLHF
.	.	TRBV2	TRBJ2-6	TGTGCCAGCAGTGAAGCGACGGCGGGCCGGACTGGGGCCAACGTCCTGACTTTC	CASSEATAGRTGANVLTF
TRBD2	.	TRBV9	TRBJ2-7	TGTGCCAGCAGCTCGACCGGGGGGTCCTACGAGCAGTACTTC	CASSSTGGSYEQYF
.	.	TRBV6-1	TRBJ1-2	TGTGCCAGCAGTGAATATTTCCAACTTAACTATGGCTACACCTTC	CASSEYFQLNYGYTF
.	.	TRBV6-1	TRBJ1-4	TGTGCCAGCAGTGAGGCGGCGGTGGGGGTCACTAATGAAAAACTGTTTTTT	CASSEAAVGVTNEKLFF
TRBD2	.	TRBV7-2	TRBJ2-5	TGTGCCAGCAGCTTAGGGGGGGGAGCACAAGAGACCCAGTACTTC	CASSLGGGAQETQYF
TRBD1	.	TRBV27	TRBJ1-1	TGTGCCAGCAGTTTATCACAGGGGCGGGTGAACACTGAAGCTTTCTTT	CASSLSQGRVNTEAFF
.	.	TRBV2	TRBJ2-1	TGTGCCAGCAGTACTGGGAGGGGGCATGACAATGAGCAGTTCTTC	CASSTGRGHDNEQFF
TRBD2	.	TRBV2	TRBJ2-5	TGTGCCAGCAGCAAAGGGACTAGCGGGGTGGAGACCCAGTACTTC	CASSKGTSGVETQYF
.	.	TRBV5-1	TRBJ2-2	TGCGCCAGCAGGTGGCCGGGAGTGGCGAACACCGGGGAGCTGTTTTTT	CASRWPGVANTGELFF
.	.	TRBV11-2	TRBJ1-1	TGTGCCAGCAGCTTAGTTGGCACTGAAGCTTTCTTT	CASSLVGTEAFF
.	once	TRBV10-3	TRBJ2-3	TGTGCCCACGGGGCTCCGGGCACAGATACGCAGTATTTT	CAHGAPGTDTQYF
.	once	TRBV7-9	TRBJ2-3	TGTGCCAGCAGCTTAGGGAACGCAGATACGCAGTATTTT	CASSLGNADTQYF
.	.	TRBV9	TRBJ2-5	TGTGCCAGCAGCCCCTCGACAGTTCAAGAGACCCAGTACTTC	CASSPSTVQETQYF
.	.	TRBV7-9	TRBJ1-6	TGTGCCAGCAGTTTAGGGGACTATAATTCACCCCTCCACTTT	CASSLGDYNSPLHF
TRBD1	medium-sized	TRBV11-3	TRBJ1-2	TGTGCCAGCAGCTCCAGGACAGGTCAACCGAGCTTC	CASSSRTGQPSF
.	.	TRBV5-6	TRBJ2-1	TGTGCCAGCAGCTTGGATAGGTGGACGGTGTACAATGAGCAGTTCTTC	CASSLDRWTVYNEQFF
.	.	TRBV19	TRBJ1-2	TGTGCCAGTACCCCCCGGGAGGGGGTTATGTATGGCTACACCTTC	CASTPREGVMYGYTF
.	.	TRBV2	TRBJ1-2	TGTGCCAGCAGTGACAGTAGGGGACAACCCTATGGCTACACCTTC	CASSDSRGQPYGYTF
.	once	TRBV2	TRBJ1-2	TGTGCCAGCAGAATAGGATCTAACTATGGCTACACCTTC	CASRIGSNYGYTF
TRBD1	.	TRBV7-9	TRBJ1-1	TGTGCCAGCAGCTTTACAGGGGGTGCTGAAGCTTTCTTT	CASSFTGGAEAFF
.	.	TRBV7-3	TRBJ1-2	TGTGCCAGCAGCTCCAATACTAACTATGGCTACACCTTC	CASSSNTNYGYTF
TRBD2	.	TRBV5-5	TRBJ2-7	TGTGCCAGCAGCTCGACTAGCGGGGGTAGCTACGAGCAGTACTTC	CASSSTSGGSYEQYF
.	once	TRBV5-1	TRBJ2-1	TGCGCCAGCAGCTTGGCCAGGACATTTAGCCATGAGCAGTTCTTC	CASSLARTFSHEQFF
.	.	TRBV2	TRBJ2-6	TGTGCCAGCAGTGCCGTCTCTGGGGCCAACGTCCTGACTTTC	CASSAVSGANVLTF
TRBD2	.	TRBV4-1	TRBJ2-7	TGCGCCAGCAGCCAGACTAGCGGGGGTGCCTACGAGCAGTACTTC	CASSQTSGGAYEQYF
.	.	TRBV29-1	TRBJ1-1	TGCAGCGTAATCGGACAGTCCACTGAAGCTTTCTTT	CSVIGQSTEAFF
.	few	TRBV7-2	TRBJ1-2	TGTGCCAGCAGCTTAGCGCCAGGGGATACTAACTATGGCTACACCTTC	CASSLAPGDTNYGYTF
.	once	TRBV9	TRBJ1-5	TGTGCCAGCAGCGTAGGCACACTCGCGGGGCCCCAGCATTTT	CASSVGTLAGPQHF
.	.	TRBV7-9	TRBJ2-5	TGTGCCAGCAGCTTGACTGAGACCCAGTACTTC	CASSLTETQYF
.	once	TRBV2	TRBJ1-6	TGTGCCAGCAGTCGAGAGGGTAATTCACCCCTCCACTTT	CASSREGNSPLHF
.	.	TRBV6-1	TRBJ1-6	TGTGCCAGCAGCCATGAGGGGAATAATTCACCCCTCCACTTT	CASSHEGNNSPLHF